The present TCR beta chain was sequenced within a study of blood T cells in healthy people across ages. A second PCR, run for about 6 to 11 cycles, used a sample-barcoded 5' primer plus a J-beta primer mix. TCRdb analysed the 5' RACE reads with MiXCR anew, one entry per CDR3 protein. Seen here are 1.4 million to 1.5 million distinct CDR3 sequences, approximately 40% observed once, and the top ten hold 7% to 9.5%. The sequence derives from a woman aged 18-29 years in good health. The source material was blood.

The CDR3 loop reads CASSQDLMSSYNSPLHF. The CDR3 nucleotides read TGTGCCAGCAGCCAAGATTTGATGAGCTCCTATAATTCACCCCTCCACTTT. This rearrangement joins TRBV14 to TRBJ1-6, with D uncertain. This CDR3 has 17 residues. Per the germline V gene, CDR1 is SGHDN and CDR2 is FVKESK. V lost 0 bases to trimming and J lost 0 bases, with 9 bases between them.